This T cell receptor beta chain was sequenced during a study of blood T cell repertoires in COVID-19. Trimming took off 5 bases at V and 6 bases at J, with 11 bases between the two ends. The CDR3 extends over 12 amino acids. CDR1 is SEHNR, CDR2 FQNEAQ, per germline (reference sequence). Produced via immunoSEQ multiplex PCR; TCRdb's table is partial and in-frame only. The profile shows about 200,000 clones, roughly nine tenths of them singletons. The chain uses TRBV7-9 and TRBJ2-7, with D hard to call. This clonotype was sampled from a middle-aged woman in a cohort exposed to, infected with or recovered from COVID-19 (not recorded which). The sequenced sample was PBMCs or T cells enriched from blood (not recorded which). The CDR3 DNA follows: TGTGCCAGCAGCGCCAACTCTGGCGAGCAGTACTTC. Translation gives CASSANSGEQYF.